This T cell receptor beta chain was observed in a study of T cells in Graves' hyperthyroidism and ophthalmopathy. The cohort's ophthalmopathy patients, a group with duration under 3 months, had a Clinical Activity Score of at least 3 and a NOSPECS grade of at least 4. Clinical symptoms, serum thyroxine and TRAb, thyroid ultrasound and orbital computed tomography together formed the diagnostic basis. Fresh peripheral blood, 7.5 to 10 ml, yielded the PBMCs. V dropped 5 bases and J dropped 3; count of bases not matched to a gene: 7. Germline V gene data show CDR1 as SGHAT and CDR2 as FQDESV (reference sequence). The CDR3 is 16 amino acids. Amplified TCR beta CDR3 regions derived from RNA transcripts. The HTBI primer set served for first-round RT-PCR of the TCR CDR3. Each CDR3 protein gets one entry after TCRdb re-called the multiplex PCR reads with MiXCR. The profile covers 300,000 to 350,000 distinct CDR3 sequences, with over 15% appearing a single time and 15% taken by the ten largest.

Sequencing was performed on blood. This receptor was taken from a woman in her 40s with Graves' ophthalmopathy. The rearrangement uses TRBV11-1 and TRBJ2-7; 13 positions match TRBD2. CDR3 loop: CASSPGLAGNFYEQYF. The DNA for the CDR3 is TGTGCCAGCAGCCCGGGACTAGCGGGAAACTTCTACGAGCAGTACTTC. The full variable domain, with the rest looked up from reference TRBV11-1 and TRBJ2-7, is EAEVAQSPRYKITEKSQAVAFWCDPISGHATLYWYRQILGQGPELLVQFQDESVVDDSQLPKDRFSAERLKGVDSTLKIQPAELGDSAMYLCASSPGLAGNFYEQYFGPGTRLTVT.